This entry concerns a single T cell receptor (beta chain). The target antigen is unknown. Prepared libraries of TCR beta cDNA carried unique molecular identifiers. Each sample of about 0.9 to 10 million input T cells yielded roughly 500,000 cDNA molecules, so each molecule approximated one T cell. Via MiXCR, TCRdb re-called the PCR reads, giving one row per CDR3 protein. The table has roughly 400,000 distinct CDR3 sequences, roughly 40% seen once. CDR1 MDHEN and CDR2 SYDVKM come from the germline V gene. This CDR3 contains 15 residues. Trimming removed 3 bases at V and 7 bases at J, with 16 bases between. The sample is drawn from a study of post-analysis software for immune sequencing data. Findings and caveats of the study: When patients were compared with controls, 4 or 5 TRBV segments were more frequent, TRBV5-6, TRBV5-1 and TRBV20-1 among them.

The TCR comes from a girl under 10 years old with multiple sclerosis. This chain links TRBV28 with TRBJ2-1; D not resolved. Sequenced sample: blood. CDR3 residues: CASSFSHRYGNEQFF. In DNA, the CDR3 is TGTGCCAGCAGTTTTTCACATCGGTATGGGAATGAGCAGTTCTTC.